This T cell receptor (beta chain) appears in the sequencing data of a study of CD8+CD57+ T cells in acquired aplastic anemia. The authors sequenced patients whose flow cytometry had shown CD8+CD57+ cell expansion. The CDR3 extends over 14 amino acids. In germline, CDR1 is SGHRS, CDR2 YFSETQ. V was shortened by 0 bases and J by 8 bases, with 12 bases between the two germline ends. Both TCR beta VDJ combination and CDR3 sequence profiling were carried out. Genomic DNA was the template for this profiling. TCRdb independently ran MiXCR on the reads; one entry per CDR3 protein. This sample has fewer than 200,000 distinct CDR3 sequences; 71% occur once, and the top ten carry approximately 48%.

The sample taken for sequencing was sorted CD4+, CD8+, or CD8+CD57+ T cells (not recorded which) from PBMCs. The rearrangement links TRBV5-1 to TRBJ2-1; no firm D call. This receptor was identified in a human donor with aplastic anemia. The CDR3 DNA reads TGCGCCAGCAGCTTGGTGTCCCTACGCGATGAGCAGTTCTTC. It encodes CASSLVSLRDEQFF. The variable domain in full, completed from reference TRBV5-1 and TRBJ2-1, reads KAGVTQTPRYLIKTRGQQVTLSCSPISGHRSVSWYQQTPGQGLQFLFEYFSETQRNKGNFPGRFSGRQFSNSRSEMNVSTLELGDSALYLCASSLVSLRDEQFFGPGTRLTVL.